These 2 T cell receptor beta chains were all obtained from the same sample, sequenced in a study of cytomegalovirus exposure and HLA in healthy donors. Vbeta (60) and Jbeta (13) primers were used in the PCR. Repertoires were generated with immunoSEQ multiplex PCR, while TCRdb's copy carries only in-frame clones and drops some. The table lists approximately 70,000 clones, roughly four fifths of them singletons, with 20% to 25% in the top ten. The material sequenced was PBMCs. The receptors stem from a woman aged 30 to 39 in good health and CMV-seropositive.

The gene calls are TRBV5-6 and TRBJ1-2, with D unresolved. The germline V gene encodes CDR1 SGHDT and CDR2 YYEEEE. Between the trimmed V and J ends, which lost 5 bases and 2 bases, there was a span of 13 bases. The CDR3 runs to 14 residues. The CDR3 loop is CASRHPTGNYGYTF. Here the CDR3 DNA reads TGTGCCAGCAGGCATCCGACGGGGAACTATGGCTACACCTTC.

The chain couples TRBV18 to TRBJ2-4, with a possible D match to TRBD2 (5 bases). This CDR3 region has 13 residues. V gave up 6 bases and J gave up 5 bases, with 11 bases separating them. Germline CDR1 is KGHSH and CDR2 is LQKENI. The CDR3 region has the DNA TGTGCCAGCTCGTCGGGAAGGGAAAACATTCAGTACTTC. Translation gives CASSSGRENIQYF.